The 26 T cell receptor beta chains below were found in one sample sequenced in a study of control samples from healthy donors and cancer patients. Libraries were prepared by immunoSEQ multiplex PCR; TCRdb keeps only in-frame clonotypes and omits some of them. Here the sample spans some 70,000 clones, approximately 86% being singletons. Sequenced: blood. These receptors originate from a man aged 55 to 69 in good health.

The chain combines TRBV28 with TRBJ1-2; D not resolved. CDR3 length: 13 residues. Germline V gene sequence: CDR1 MDHEN, CDR2 SYDVKM. Trimming took off 5 bases at V and 3 bases at J, with 10 bases between the two ends. The CDR3 DNA is TGTGCCAGCAGTCCGACGGGCGACTATGGCTACACCTTC. Translating it yields CASSPTGDYGYTF.

This chain connects TRBV5-6 to TRBJ2-7; the match to TRBD1 covers 9 bases. The V gene end was trimmed by 2 bases and the J gene end by 2 bases; junction bases not matched to a gene: 8. CDR1 is SGHDT, CDR2 YYEEEE, per germline. CDR3 size: 16 residues. The CDR3 loop reads CASSFLPGTGTYEQYF. The CDR3 DNA reads TGTGCCAGCAGCTTTCTGCCAGGGACAGGGACCTACGAGCAGTACTTC. Using reference TRBV5-6 and TRBJ2-7 for the parts outside the CDR3, the full variable domain is DAGVTQSPTHLIKTRGQQVTLRCSPKSGHDTVSWYQQALGQGPQFIFQYYEEEERQRGNFPDRFSGHQFPNYSSELNVNALLLGDSALYLCASSFLPGTGTYEQYFGPGTRLTVT.

The rearrangement links TRBV2 to TRBJ1-4, with TRBD1 matching over 9 bases. The trim removed 6 bases at V and 3 bases at J, leaving 2 bases unmatched. Germline CDR1 reads SNHLY; CDR2 reads FYNNEI. The CDR3 spans 14 residues. The CDR3 sequence is CASRRQGANEKLFF. DNA for the CDR3: TGTGCCAGCAGGAGACAGGGGGCTAATGAAAAACTGTTTTTT.

This chain connects TRBV5-1 to TRBJ2-5, with a possible D match to TRBD2 (6 bases). Germline lookup yields CDR1 SGHRS and CDR2 YFSETQ. The CDR3 has 16 residues. Trimming pared 0 bases from V and 5 bases from J, leaving 17 bases between. In DNA, the CDR3 is TGCGCCAGCAGCTTGGCTGGCGGGATTAATCGGGAGACCCAGTACTTC. This codes for CASSLAGGINRETQYF.

This clone was recorded once. The V gene is TRBV5-1, the J gene TRBJ2-1, with 7 bases that match TRBD1. With 0 bases clipped from V and 0 bases from J, the junction kept 0 bases outside the gene matches. This CDR3 has 15 amino acids. The germline CDR1 and CDR2 sequences are SGHRS and YFSETQ. The CDR3 region is CASSLGTGSYNEQFF. Here the CDR3 DNA reads TGCGCCAGCAGCTTGGGGACAGGCTCCTACAATGAGCAGTTCTTC.

The rearrangement joins TRBV6-5 to TRBJ1-1; 7 bases match TRBD1. Germline-derived CDR1 and CDR2 are MNHEY and SVGAGI. The CDR3 extends over 14 amino acids. Losses at the gene ends were 7 bases for V and 0 bases for J; bases not matched to a gene: 5. The CDR3 sequence is CASTQDRMNTEAFF. In DNA form, the CDR3 reads TGTGCCAGCACCCAGGACAGGATGAACACTGAAGCTTTCTTT.

The chain uses TRBV7-9 and TRBJ2-1, with no clear D. V shed 3 bases and J shed 6 bases, with 15 bases lying between them. Per the germline V gene, CDR1 is SEHNR and CDR2 is FQNEAQ (reference sequence). The CDR3 length is 15 residues. The CDR3 DNA reads as TGTGCCAGCAGCTTTTGGCGAGATAGGGTCAATGAGCAGTTCTTC. Protein product: CASSFWRDRVNEQFF. Full variable domain (rest looked up from reference TRBV7-9 and TRBJ2-1): DTGVSQNPRHKITKRGQNVTFRCDPISEHNRLYWYRQTLGQGPEFLTYFQNEAQLEKSRLLSDRFSAERPKGSFSTLEIQRTEQGDSAMYLCASSFWRDRVNEQFFGPGTRLTVL.

V is TRBV29-1 and J is TRBJ2-7; a possible D gene is TRBD2 (5 bases). The CDR3 extends over 10 amino acids. V was trimmed by 3 bases and J by 5 bases, leaving 5 bases between them. CDR1 and CDR2 from the germline V gene are SQVTM and ANQGSEA. This CDR3 reads CSVEEDEQYF. CDR3 coding DNA: TGCAGCGTTGAGGAGGACGAGCAGTACTTC.

The CDR3 is CSASPGTGIANYGYTF. In nucleotides, the CDR3 is TGCAGTGCTAGTCCCGGGACAGGCATAGCTAACTATGGCTACACCTTC. J is TRBJ1-2 and V is TRBV20-1; TRBD1 agrees at 8 bases. The CDR3 has 16 residues. The germline V gene encodes CDR1 DFQATT and CDR2 SNEGSKA (reference sequence). The V and J ends lost 3 bases and 0 bases, in that order; junction bases with no gene match: 9.

This clone appeared a single time. V and J are TRBV5-1 and TRBJ2-7; 10 nucleotides match TRBD2. The CDR3 is 16 residues long. The germline V gene encodes CDR1 SGHRS and CDR2 YFSETQ. Germline trimming cut 2 bases from V and 7 bases from J; bases unmatched to any gene: 12. CDR3 in amino acids: CASSFTGMVAGGEQYF. The CDR3 region has the DNA TGCGCCAGCAGCTTTACAGGGATGGTAGCGGGGGGAGAGCAGTACTTC.

The chain joins TRBV18 to TRBJ2-7; D uncertain. The V gene's germline CDR1 is KGHSH and CDR2 LQKENI. The CDR3 extends over 12 amino acids. Trimming left V 4 bases short and J 4 bases short, with 8 bases between. CDR3 nucleotide sequence: TGTGCCAGCTCACTCTACTCTTACGAGCAGTACTTC. Translation gives CASSLYSYEQYF.

This clone was recorded only once. The chain employs TRBV19 and TRBJ2-1; 8 positions match TRBD1. CDR1 and CDR2 (germline): LNHDA, SQIVND (reference sequence). The CDR3 loop spans 17 amino acids. The junction had 16 bases not matched to a gene; V was cut back by 8 bases and J by 4 bases. This CDR3 is CASSDRVVLGTYNEQFF. The CDR3 DNA is TGTGCCAGTTCGGACAGGGTCGTTTTAGGGACTTACAATGAGCAGTTCTTC.

The genes are TRBV27 and TRBJ2-7; 8 positions match TRBD2. Looked up from germline, CDR1 is MNHEY and CDR2 is SMNVEV (reference sequence). The CDR3 has 13 amino acids. The J segment lost 0 bases and the V segment lost 9 bases, leaving 4 bases of the junction unmatched. CDR3: CASQSGSSYEQYF. In DNA form, the CDR3 reads TGTGCCAGTCAGAGCGGGAGCTCCTACGAGCAGTACTTC.

This clone has only one observation. CDR3 residues: CASSYSIYSVWTGGIDEQFF. Here the CDR3 DNA reads TGTGCCAGCAGTTACTCGATCTATTCGGTTTGGACAGGGGGCATCGATGAGCAGTTCTTC. The V call is TRBV6-2 or TRBV6-3, the J call TRBJ2-1; TRBD1 aligns across 11 bases. There are 20 residues in the CDR3. The V segment lost 0 bases and the J segment 8 bases; nucleotides outside the gene matches: 18. CDR1 MNHEY and CDR2 SVGEGT come from the germline V gene.

This chain joins TRBV10-3 and TRBJ1-2; possibly TRBD1 for D (5 bases). The CDR3 runs 14 residues. Looked up from germline, CDR1 is ENHRY and CDR2 is SYGVKD. Trimming removed 3 bases from V and 8 bases from J, with 16 bases in between. CDR3 DNA sequence: TGTGCCATCAGTGACCCTCGAGGGGCGCACGGCTACACCTTC. It is translated as CAISDPRGAHGYTF.

This clone was seen just once. This chain uses TRBV6-1 with TRBJ1-2, with D possibly being TRBD1 (5 bases). The V gene lost 3 bases and the J gene lost 4 bases, with 6 bases spanning the gap. Per germline, CDR1 MNHNS and CDR2 SASEGT. CDR3 length: 12 residues. The CDR3 reads CASSDQGYGYTF. DNA of the CDR3: TGTGCCAGCAGTGACCAGGGCTATGGCTACACCTTC.

The chain has TRBV9 and TRBJ2-1; D is perhaps TRBD2 (7 bases). CDR3 length: 15 amino acids. The germline gives CDR1 SGDLS, CDR2 YYNGEE. Trimming left V 4 bases short and J 6 bases short, with 17 bases between. CDR3 residues: CASSTKGGSGNEQFF. CDR3 DNA: TGTGCCAGCAGCACCAAGGGGGGGTCGGGCAATGAGCAGTTCTTC.

The chain couples TRBV5-8 to TRBJ2-1; 12 bases fit TRBD2. The CDR3 is 17 amino acids. Germline CDR1 and CDR2: SGHTS and YDEGEE. Trimming removed 0 bases from V and 3 bases from J; junction bases left unmatched: 4. This chain's CDR3 is CASSLERTSGDYNEQFF. CDR3 DNA: TGTGCCAGCAGCTTGGAACGGACTAGCGGGGACTACAATGAGCAGTTCTTC.

The table lists this clone with a few counts. This sample includes further DNA sequences coding for the same CDR3. This rearrangement joins TRBV27 to TRBJ1-6; D remains unclear. The CDR3 contains 14 residues. The germline CDR1 and CDR2 sequences are MNHEY and SMNVEV (reference sequence). With 2 bases removed from V and 7 bases from J, the gap between germline ends came to 9 bases. Written as DNA, the CDR3 is TGTGCCAGCAGTTTAGGGCAGAAAAATTCACCCCTCCACTTT. Protein sequence: CASSLGQKNSPLHF.

V is TRBV7-6 and J is TRBJ1-4; perhaps TRBD1 as D (5 bases). Looked up from germline, CDR1 is SGHVS and CDR2 is FNYEAQ. The CDR3 sequence is 13 residues long. Trimming took 4 bases from V and 11 from J, leaving 14 bases between them. CDR3 bases: TGTGCCAGCAGCTCCGGTTCGGGGCGCAAACTGTTTTTT. Translating gives CASSSGSGRKLFF.

By share, this clone counts as medium-sized. The V gene is TRBV7-9, the J gene TRBJ2-1, with TRBD2 as a possible D gene (6 bases). Trimming took 5 bases from V and 4 from J, leaving 9 bases between them. The CDR3 is made up of 13 amino acids. Germline loops: CDR1 SEHNR, CDR2 FQNEAQ (reference sequence). The CDR3 sequence: CASSPGGYNEQFF. In DNA form, the CDR3 reads TGTGCCAGCAGCCCCGGGGGTTACAATGAGCAGTTCTTC. Supplemented by reference TRBV7-9 and TRBJ2-1, the full variable domain reads DTGVSQNPRHKITKRGQNVTFRCDPISEHNRLYWYRQTLGQGPEFLTYFQNEAQLEKSRLLSDRFSAERPKGSFSTLEIQRTEQGDSAMYLCASSPGGYNEQFFGPGTRLTVL.

In its sample, this clone was seen once. The V and J genes are TRBV6-2 or TRBV6-3 and TRBJ2-7, with D maybe TRBD2 (6 bases). V shed 0 bases and J shed 0 bases, with 15 bases lying between them. This CDR3 has 17 residues. Germline values: CDR1 MNHEY, CDR2 SVGEGT. CDR3 nucleotides: TGTGCCAGCAGTTACTCGACTGTCAAGCGGGCCTCCTACGAGCAGTACTTC. This encodes CASSYSTVKRASYEQYF.

The chain recombines TRBV21-1 with TRBJ1-5. TRBV21-1 is described as a pseudogene. This CDR3 spans 17 amino acids. The CDR3 region has the DNA TGTGCCAGCAGCAAAGGTTACGCTCGGGATAGCAATCAGCCCCAGCATTTT. This gives the protein CASSKGYARDSNQPQHF.

This rearrangement joins TRBV7-3 to TRBJ2-1, with a weak D call TRBD2 (5 bases). This CDR3 region has 15 residues. The ends were cut back, 1 base at V and 2 bases at J, with 9 bases in the middle. Germline V lookup: CDR1 SGHTA, CDR2 FQGTGA. The chain's CDR3 is CASSLSPTTYNEQFF. CDR3 bases: TGTGCCAGCAGCTTAAGTCCGACTACCTACAATGAGCAGTTCTTC.

V and J are TRBV3-1 (or the pseudogene TRBV3-2) and TRBJ2-1; D remains ambiguous. Per the germline V gene, CDR1 is LGHDT and CDR2 is YNNKEL (reference sequence). The CDR3 runs to 15 residues. V was pared by 1 base and J by 0 bases, with 7 bases between. As DNA, the CDR3 is TGTGCCAGCAGCCAAGGCCTAAACTCCTACAATGAGCAGTTCTTC. Translating gives CASSQGLNSYNEQFF.

V gene TRBV5-1 combines with J gene TRBJ2-2; 7 nucleotides line up with TRBD1. From germline, CDR1 is SGHRS and CDR2 YFSETQ. V was pared by 7 bases and J by 4 bases, with 4 bases of the junction left unmatched. CDR3 length: 13 amino acids. The CDR3 spells CASRDSLTGELFF. CDR3 coding DNA: TGCGCCAGCCGGGACAGCCTCACCGGGGAGCTGTTTTTT.